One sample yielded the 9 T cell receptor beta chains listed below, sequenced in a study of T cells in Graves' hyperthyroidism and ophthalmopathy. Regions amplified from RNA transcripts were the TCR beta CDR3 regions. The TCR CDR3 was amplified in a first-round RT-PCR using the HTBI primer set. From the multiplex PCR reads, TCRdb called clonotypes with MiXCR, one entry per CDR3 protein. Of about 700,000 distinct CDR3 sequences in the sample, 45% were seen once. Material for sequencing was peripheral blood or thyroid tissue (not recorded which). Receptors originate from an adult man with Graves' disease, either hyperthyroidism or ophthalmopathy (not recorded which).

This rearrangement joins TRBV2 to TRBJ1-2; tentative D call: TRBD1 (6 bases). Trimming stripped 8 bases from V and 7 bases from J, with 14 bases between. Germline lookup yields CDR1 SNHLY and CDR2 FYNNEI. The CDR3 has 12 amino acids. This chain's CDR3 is CASSTGPGGYTF. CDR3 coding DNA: TGTGCCAGCTCCACAGGGCCCGGTGGCTACACCTTC.

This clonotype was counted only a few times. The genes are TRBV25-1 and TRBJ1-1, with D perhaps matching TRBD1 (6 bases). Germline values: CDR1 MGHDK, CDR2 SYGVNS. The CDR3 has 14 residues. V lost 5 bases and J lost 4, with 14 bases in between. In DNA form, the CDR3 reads TGTGCCAGCAGTATCGGGGGCGGAAGCACTGAAGCTTTCTTT. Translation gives CASSIGGGSTEAFF.

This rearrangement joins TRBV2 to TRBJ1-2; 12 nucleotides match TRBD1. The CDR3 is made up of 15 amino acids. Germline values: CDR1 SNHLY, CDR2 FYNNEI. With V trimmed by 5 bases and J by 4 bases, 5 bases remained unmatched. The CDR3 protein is CASSSGTGGPYGYTF. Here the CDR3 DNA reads TGTGCCAGCAGTTCTGGGACAGGGGGCCCCTATGGCTACACCTTC.

The DNA for the CDR3 is TGCAGCGTTGAAACAGGGATGGGTGGCTACACCTTC. Translation: CSVETGMGGYTF. The chain carries TRBV29-1 and TRBJ1-2, with D possibly TRBD1 on 6 matching bases. Germline-derived CDR1 and CDR2 are SQVTM and ANQGSEA. This CDR3 is 12 amino acids long. Trimming took 2 bases from V and 7 from J, leaving 11 bases between them.

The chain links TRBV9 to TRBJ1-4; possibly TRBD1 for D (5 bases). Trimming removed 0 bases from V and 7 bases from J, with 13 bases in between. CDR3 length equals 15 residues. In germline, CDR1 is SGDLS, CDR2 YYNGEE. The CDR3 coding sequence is TGTGCCAGCAGCGTAGGCGGCAGGGTGAGTGAAAAACTGTTTTTT. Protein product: CASSVGGRVSEKLFF.

In DNA form, the CDR3 reads TGTGCCAGCAGCTTAGGACGGGAGGGTTCCGCCGGGGAGCTGTTTTTT. It encodes CASSLGREGSAGELFF. This chain uses TRBV7-2 with TRBJ2-2; 8 positions match TRBD2. Germline CDR1 reads SGHTA; CDR2 reads FQGNSA. This CDR3 comprises 16 residues. After removal of 1 base from V and 6 bases from J, the junction contained 7 bases not matched to a gene.

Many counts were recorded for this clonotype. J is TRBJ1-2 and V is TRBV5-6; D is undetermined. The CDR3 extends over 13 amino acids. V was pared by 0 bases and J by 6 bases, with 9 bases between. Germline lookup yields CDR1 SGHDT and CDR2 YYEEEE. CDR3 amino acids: CASSLGASHGYTF. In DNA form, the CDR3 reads TGTGCCAGCAGCTTGGGGGCATCCCATGGCTACACCTTC.

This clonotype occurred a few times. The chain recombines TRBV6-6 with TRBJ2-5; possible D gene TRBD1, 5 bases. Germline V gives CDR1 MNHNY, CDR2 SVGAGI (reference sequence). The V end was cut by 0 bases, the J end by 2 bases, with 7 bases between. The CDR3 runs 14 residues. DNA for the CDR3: TGTGCCAGCAGTTACTCTCGACAGCAAGAGACCCAGTACTTC. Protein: CASSYSRQQETQYF.

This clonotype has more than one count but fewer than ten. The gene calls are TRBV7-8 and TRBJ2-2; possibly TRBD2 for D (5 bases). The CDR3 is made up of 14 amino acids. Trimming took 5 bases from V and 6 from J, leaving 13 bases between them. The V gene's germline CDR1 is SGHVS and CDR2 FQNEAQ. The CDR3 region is CASSKPPGAGELFF. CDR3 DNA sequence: TGTGCCAGCAGCAAACCGCCCGGGGCCGGGGAGCTGTTTTTT. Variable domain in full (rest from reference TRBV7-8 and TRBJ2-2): GAGVSQSPRYKVAKRGQDVALRCDPISGHVSLFWYQQALGQGPEFLTYFQNEAQLDKSGLPSDRFFAERPEGSVSTLKIQRTQQEDSAVYLCASSKPPGAGELFFGEGSRLTVL.